The 16 T cell receptor beta chains below were found in one sample sequenced in a study of human T cells and chemical hapten exposure. As to time point: pre-sensitization, week 0. This sample's treatment: therapeutic diphenylcyclopropenone sensitization with weekly scalp DPC. MiXCR, run by TCRdb on the RACE reads, gives a single entry per CDR3 protein. The sample lists around 260,000 distinct CDR3 sequences, about 9% occurring once. This sample comprised whole blood, obtained in connection with sensitization to the hapten diphenylcyclopropenone (DPC). These receptors came from a woman in her forties with alopecia areata. Some clones in this sample may be carry-over from other donors' samples.

This sequence joins TRBV12-3 or TRBV12-4 and TRBJ2-7, with 7 bases lining up with TRBD1. This CDR3 comprises 13 residues. V lost 9 bases and J lost 6; bases outside the gene matches: 11. CDR3 amino acids: CASSVTGYSEQYF. In DNA, the CDR3 is TGTGCCAGTTCTGTGACAGGGTATTCCGAGCAGTACTTC.

This clonotype came up a few times. This rearrangement joins TRBV11-2 to TRBJ2-2, with a tentative D call TRBD1 (6 bases). The germline CDR1 and CDR2 sequences are SGHAT and FQNNGV. Trimming shortened V by 5 bases and J by 7 bases, and 17 bases separated the two germline ends. CDR3 size: 15 residues. Here the CDR3 reads CASSQPGQGHGELFF. DNA of the CDR3: TGTGCCAGCAGCCAACCCGGGCAGGGGCACGGGGAGCTGTTTTTT.

Concerning this clonotype: This may arise from a read error, as a much more abundant clone is one base away. Likely a read error: the CDR3 ends without its conserved phenylalanine or tryptophan. The V and J genes are TRBV6-5 and TRBJ2-3; the match to TRBD1 covers 9 bases. The CDR3 has 14 amino acids. Trimming cost V 6 bases and J 5 bases; bases outside gene matches: 6. Per the germline V gene, CDR1 is MNHEY and CDR2 is SVGAGI. In nucleotides, the CDR3 is TGTGCCAGCAGAGGGACAGGGATAAGAGATACGCAGTATTAT. Residues: CASRGTGIRDTQYY.

This clonotype has only a few counts. The V and J genes are TRBV10-3 and TRBJ2-5; D gene ambiguous. V lost 6 bases, J lost 1 base, and 6 bases lay in between. Germline CDR1 and CDR2: ENHRY and SYGVKD. This CDR3 has 12 residues. CDR3 DNA sequence: TGTGCCATCAGGGACGGCCAAGAGACCCAGTACTTC. Translation gives CAIRDGQETQYF.

The chain is built from TRBV29-1 and TRBJ2-1; D gene unclear. Trimming removed 6 bases from V and 2 bases from J, with 8 bases in between. Per the germline V gene, CDR1 is SQVTM and CDR2 is ANQGSEA. The CDR3 is 12 residues long. The DNA of the CDR3 is TGCAGCGTAGAGGCAGCCTACAATGAGCAGTTCTTC. Its translation: CSVEAAYNEQFF.

A few counts support this clonotype. This chain joins TRBV6-5 and TRBJ1-2, with a possible D match to TRBD1 (5 bases). Per the germline V gene, CDR1 is MNHEY and CDR2 is SVGAGI. V lost 4 bases to trimming and J lost 2 bases, with 11 bases between them. The CDR3 extends over 14 amino acids. The CDR3 region is CASSLKGMNYGYTF. In nucleotides, the CDR3 is TGTGCCAGCAGTTTGAAGGGGATGAACTATGGCTACACCTTC.

The chain combines TRBV4-3 with TRBJ2-7; no firm D call. V dropped 4 bases and J dropped 0 bases, with 13 bases sitting between them. The CDR3 sequence is 15 residues long. CDR1 LGHNA and CDR2 YSLEER come from the germline V gene. Written as DNA, the CDR3 is TGCGCCAGCAGCCCAGATTATTCCCTCTCCTACGAGCAGTACTTC. Translating it yields CASSPDYSLSYEQYF.

The chain carries TRBV7-2 and TRBJ2-5; possible D gene TRBD2, 5 bases. The CDR3 length is 14 residues. Germline CDR1 reads SGHTA; CDR2 reads FQGNSA. V was pared by 1 base and J by 4 bases, with 10 bases between. This CDR3 is CASSLEQAVETQYF. The CDR3 DNA sequence: TGTGCCAGCAGCTTAGAGCAAGCGGTAGAGACCCAGTACTTC.

The rearrangement joins TRBV28 to TRBJ2-3; unclear D gene. V was trimmed by 9 bases and J by 0 bases, leaving 19 bases between them. Germline lookup yields CDR1 MDHEN and CDR2 SYDVKM. The CDR3 covers 16 residues. CDR3 protein: CASPPRPPLSTDTQYF. CDR3 nucleotides: TGTGCCAGTCCCCCTAGGCCTCCCCTAAGCACAGATACGCAGTATTTT.

The J gene is TRBJ2-7, the V gene TRBV11-1, with 8 bases fitting TRBD1. The CDR3 spans 13 residues. The V and J ends lost 5 bases and 6 bases, in that order; junction bases with no gene match: 6. CDR1 is SGHAT, CDR2 FQDESV, per germline (reference sequence). In DNA form, the CDR3 reads TGTGCCAGCAGCCCAGAACAGGGGGGCGAGCAGTACTTC. Amino acid sequence: CASSPEQGGEQYF.

The V gene is TRBV29-1, the J gene TRBJ2-4; D not certain. This CDR3 contains 13 residues. Germline V gene data show CDR1 as SQVTM and CDR2 as ANQGSEA. V was pared by 4 bases and J by 6 bases, with 13 bases between. CDR3 amino acids: CSVVLATGNIQYF. The CDR3 DNA is TGCAGCGTTGTTTTGGCTACTGGAAACATTCAGTACTTC.

The chain is built from TRBV20-1 and TRBJ2-7; D is uncertain. The germline V gene encodes CDR1 DFQATT and CDR2 SNEGSKA (reference sequence). The V end was cut by 7 bases, the J end by 3 bases, with 13 bases between. CDR3 length: 12 amino acids. The chain's CDR3 is CSVYTGIYEQYF. The CDR3 nucleotides are TGCAGTGTGTACACTGGGATCTACGAGCAGTACTTC.

This clonotype was seen a few times. J is TRBJ2-3 and V is TRBV7-2, with TRBD2 matching over 8 bases. CDR1 and CDR2 (germline): SGHTA, FQGNSA. This CDR3 region has 15 residues. With 3 bases clipped from V and 2 bases from J, the junction kept 4 bases outside the gene matches. CDR3 residues: CASSFLAGNTDTQYF. CDR3 DNA sequence: TGTGCCAGCAGCTTCTTAGCGGGGAACACAGATACGCAGTATTTT.

V and J are TRBV24-1 and TRBJ2-5; D is tentatively TRBD1 or TRBD2 (5 bases each). The ends were cut back, 4 bases at V and 3 bases at J, with 35 bases in the middle. This CDR3 has 22 amino acids. CDR1 and CDR2 from the germline V gene are KGHDR and SFDVKD. The DNA of the CDR3 is TGTGCCACCAGTGAACCAACAGTAGCCGGGGCCAGACCGCGGATTAAAGAAGAGACCCAGTACTTC. It translates to CATSEPTVAGARPRIKEETQYF.

This clonotype was detected ten times or more. The rearrangement links TRBV21-1 to TRBJ1-2. TRBV21-1 is listed as a pseudogene. This CDR3 region has 14 residues. CDR3 loop: CASSTRYRGYGYTF. CDR3 DNA sequence: TGTGCCAGCAGCACCAGATACCGCGGGTATGGCTACACCTTC.

This clonotype was counted many times. This rearrangement joins TRBV11-2 to TRBJ2-1; 9 bases map to TRBD2. Trimming removed 1 base from V and 5 bases from J; junction bases left unmatched: 6. The CDR3 sequence is 16 residues long. Germline V CDR1 and CDR2: SGHAT, FQNNGV. DNA for the CDR3: TGTGCCAGCAGCTTAGTGGCGGGAGGGGCCCACAATGAGCAGTTCTTC. Protein: CASSLVAGGAHNEQFF.